The 28 T cell receptor beta chains reported below all come from one sample, sequenced in a study of blood T cell repertoires in COVID-19. The method was immunoSEQ multiplex PCR; TCRdb's version includes in-frame clones alone and lacks a portion of them. Among 55,000 to 75,000 clones, roughly 90% were seen once, and the ten largest hold more than 3%. Sample: peripheral blood. The receptors here all came from a human donor in a cohort sampled during active COVID-19.

The chain recombines TRBV9 with TRBJ1-2; D is possibly TRBD1 (5 bases). CDR1 is SGDLS and CDR2 is YYNGEE in the germline V gene. The length of the CDR3 is 12 residues. The V end was cut by 4 bases, the J end by 6 bases, with 10 bases between. As DNA, the CDR3 is TGTGCCAGCAGCCCCCCCAGGGATGGCTACACCTTC. Protein: CASSPPRDGYTF.

The rearrangement uses TRBV19 and TRBJ2-1, with TRBD2 matching over 8 bases. Germline CDR1 is LNHDA and CDR2 is SQIVND (reference sequence). The junction had 10 bases not matched to a gene; V was cut back by 8 bases and J by 10 bases. The CDR3 consists of 13 residues. CDR3 DNA: TGTGCCAGTTGGGGACTAGGGCTCTCGGAGCAGTTCTTC. Translating gives CASWGLGLSEQFF. Based on the CDR3 plus reference TRBV19 and TRBJ2-1, the full variable domain is DGGITQSPKYLFRKEGQNVTLSCEQNLNHDAMYWYRQDPGQGLRLIYYSQIVNDFQKGDIAEGYSVSREKKESFPLTVTSAQKNPTAFYLCASWGLGLSEQFFGPGTRLTVL.

The V call is TRBV21-1, the J call TRBJ2-3; the listed D gene, TRBD2, was not tested against the DNA. TRBV21-1 is an annotated pseudogene. CDR3 size: 13 residues. Here the CDR3 reads CASSKGAGWDQYF. The CDR3 DNA is TGTGCCAGCAGCAAAGGCGCGGGTTGGGATCAGTATTTT.

As DNA, the CDR3 is TGTGCCAGCAGCTTAATGTACACAGATACGCAGTATTTT. Translation gives CASSLMYTDTQYF. The chain has TRBV7-2 and TRBJ2-3; D remains unclear. The CDR3 covers 13 residues. Germline loops: CDR1 SGHTA, CDR2 FQGNSA. Between the trimmed V and J ends, which lost 2 bases and 2 bases, there was a span of 5 bases.

This clone was detected once. The J gene is TRBJ2-3, the V gene TRBV14; the D is unclear. The V and J ends lost 0 bases and 0 bases respectively, with 10 bases between them. This CDR3 comprises 16 residues. Germline CDR1 and CDR2: SGHDN and FVKESK. In DNA, the CDR3 is TGTGCCAGCAGCCAAGAAACCAGTCTCAGCACAGATACGCAGTATTTT. It encodes CASSQETSLSTDTQYF.

The chain joins TRBV6-5 to TRBJ2-5; TRBD2 matches 12 bases. This CDR3 is 15 amino acids long. Trimming at V came to 7 bases and at J to 3 bases, leaving 6 bases not matched to a gene. CDR1 and CDR2 from the germline V gene are MNHEY and SVGAGI. CDR3 amino acids: CASTRLAGAEETQYF. The CDR3 DNA reads as TGTGCCAGCACCAGACTAGCGGGGGCGGAAGAGACCCAGTACTTC.

The chain recombines TRBV23-1 with TRBJ2-2; a possible D gene is TRBD2 (5 bases). TRBV23-1 is an open reading frame whose function is uncertain. This CDR3 has 15 residues. The ends were cut back, 0 bases at V and 5 bases at J, with 10 bases in the middle. This CDR3 reads CASSQSNRLTGELFF. The DNA for the CDR3 is TGCGCCAGCAGTCAATCTAACAGACTAACCGGGGAGCTGTTTTTT.

The rearrangement uses TRBV30 and TRBJ2-6; D uncertain. The length of the CDR3 is 16 residues. Trimming removed 0 bases at V and 0 bases at J, with 9 bases between. Germline loops: CDR1 GTSNPN, CDR2 SVGIG (reference sequence). The chain's CDR3 is CAWSVVTASGANVLTF. CDR3 sequence (DNA): TGTGCCTGGAGTGTGGTCACAGCCTCTGGGGCCAACGTCCTGACTTTC.

The V gene is TRBV11-1, the J gene TRBJ2-1; D might be TRBD2 (6 bases). Germline-derived CDR1 and CDR2 are SGHAT and FQDESV (reference sequence). V was clipped by 2 bases and J by 1 base, with 9 bases between them. This CDR3 contains 15 residues. The CDR3 DNA follows: TGTGCCAGCAGCTTAAGCGGGCTATCCTACAATGAGCAGTTCTTC. Its translation: CASSLSGLSYNEQFF.

This chain uses TRBV6-5 with TRBJ1-5, with D unclear. V was cut by 2 bases and J by 0 bases, with 5 bases left in between. CDR3 length equals 14 residues. Germline loops: CDR1 MNHEY, CDR2 SVGAGI. The CDR3 region has the DNA TGTGCCAGCAGTTACCTGAGTAGCAATCAGCCCCAGCATTTT. As protein: CASSYLSSNQPQHF.

The count of this clone is one. The chain employs TRBV28 and TRBJ2-7; 8 bases line up with TRBD2. Germline trimming cut 5 bases from V and 5 bases from J; bases unmatched to any gene: 14. The CDR3 covers 16 residues. Germline CDR1 and CDR2: MDHEN and SYDVKM. CDR3 sequence reads: CASSHGAGGSGNEQYF. Here the CDR3 DNA reads TGTGCCAGCAGTCATGGGGCGGGGGGAAGTGGAAACGAGCAGTACTTC.

The gene calls are TRBV5-5 and TRBJ1-1; 8 bases map to TRBD1. The V gene end was trimmed by 5 bases and the J gene end by 6 bases; junction bases not matched to a gene: 12. The CDR3 has 15 residues. Germline-derived CDR1 and CDR2 are SGHKS and YYEKEE (reference sequence). CDR3 sequence (DNA): TGTGCCAGCAGTTCCCCGGGACAGGATAACTCTGAAGCTTTCTTT. Protein: CASSSPGQDNSEAFF.

The rearrangement joins TRBV27 to TRBJ2-3; TRBD2 might be the D (5 bases). The CDR3 covers 16 residues. V was trimmed by 0 bases and J by 8 bases, leaving 18 bases between them. Germline lookup yields CDR1 MNHEY and CDR2 SMNVEV (reference sequence). DNA for the CDR3: TGTGCCAGCAGTTTATCTTTCTGGAGGTCCCCCACTACGCAGTATTTT. Protein: CASSLSFWRSPTTQYF.

This chain uses TRBV29-1 with TRBJ1-1, with a weak D call TRBD1 (6 bases). The CDR3 covers 13 residues. Germline V gene data show CDR1 as SQVTM and CDR2 as ANQGSEA. Trimming left V 3 bases short and J 2 bases short, with 10 bases between. CDR3 region: CSVDAGDNTEAFF. For the CDR3, the DNA is TGCAGCGTTGACGCAGGGGATAACACTGAAGCTTTCTTT.

The rearrangement joins TRBV9 to TRBJ1-1, with 7 bases fitting TRBD1. Germline assignment: CDR1 SGDLS and CDR2 YYNGEE. Trimming cost V 0 bases and J 1 base; bases outside gene matches: 3. CDR3 size: 15 residues. CDR3 loop: CASSVGDRSNTEAFF. CDR3 DNA: TGTGCCAGCAGCGTAGGGGACAGATCGAACACTGAAGCTTTCTTT. Drawing the rest from reference TRBV9 and TRBJ1-1, the complete variable domain is DSGVTQTPKHLITATGQRVTLRCSPRSGDLSVYWYQQSLDQGLQFLIQYYNGEERAKGNILERFSAQQFPDLHSELNLSSLELGDSALYFCASSVGDRSNTEAFFGQGTRLTVV.

This sequence joins TRBV5-6 and TRBJ2-3, with a possible D match to TRBD1 (5 bases). This CDR3 is built from 15 residues. V lost 2 bases, J lost 0 bases, and 10 bases lay in between. The germline CDR1 and CDR2 sequences are SGHDT and YYEEEE. The CDR3 sequence: CASSLMGLSTDTQYF. The CDR3 nucleotides are TGTGCCAGCAGCTTAATGGGGCTTAGCACAGATACGCAGTATTTT.

This clone was counted a single time. The rearrangement links TRBV19 to TRBJ1-1; TRBD1 is a possible D gene (6 bases). Germline V lookup: CDR1 LNHDA, CDR2 SQIVND (reference sequence). Trimming shortened V by 5 bases and J by 4 bases, and 11 bases separated the two germline ends. The CDR3 covers 13 residues. DNA of the CDR3: TGTGCCAGTAGTGTTGGACAGCTCACTGAAGCTTTCTTT. Translation: CASSVGQLTEAFF.

This chain joins TRBV24-1 and TRBJ2-1, with a weak D call TRBD1 (5 bases). The germline gives CDR1 KGHDR, CDR2 SFDVKD. CDR3 length: 18 amino acids. Trimming shortened V by 3 bases and J by 6 bases, and 23 bases separated the two germline ends. This chain's CDR3 is CATSDPVQSQGSPNEQFF. The CDR3 region has the DNA TGTGCCACCAGTGATCCCGTACAGTCTCAGGGCTCCCCCAATGAGCAGTTCTTC.

This clone was picked up a small number of times. The chain combines TRBV29-1 with TRBJ2-7; 8 nucleotides align to TRBD1. The CDR3 spans 13 residues. CDR1 is SQVTM and CDR2 is ANQGSEA in the germline V gene. With V trimmed by 7 bases and J by 6 bases, 11 bases remained unmatched. CDR3 DNA sequence: TGCAGCGCCCGGACAGGGACTGGGGGCGAGCAGTACTTC. Translated: CSARTGTGGEQYF.

V gene TRBV9 combines with J gene TRBJ2-3; TRBD2 might be the D (6 bases). Germline V gene lookup returns CDR1 SGDLS and CDR2 YYNGEE. The CDR3 is 14 residues long. V was shortened by 3 bases and J by 4 bases, with 12 bases between the two germline ends. CDR3 nucleotides: TGTGCCAGCAGCGGGAGGGGACTTGCAGATACGCAGTATTTT. This sequence encodes CASSGRGLADTQYF.

This chain joins TRBV18 and TRBJ2-7; D is unresolved. V was clipped by 5 bases and J by 0 bases, with 5 bases between them. There are 12 residues in the CDR3. Germline CDR1 and CDR2: KGHSH and LQKENI. The CDR3 DNA sequence: TGTGCCAGCTCAGCCTACTCCTACGAGCAGTACTTC. It yields the protein CASSAYSYEQYF. The full variable domain, its missing parts supplied by reference TRBV18 and TRBJ2-7, is NAGVMQNPRHLVRRRGQEARLRCSPMKGHSHVYWYRQLPEEGLKFMVYLQKENIIDESGMPKERFSAEFPKEGPSILRIQQVVRGDSAAYFCASSAYSYEQYFGPGTRLTVT.

This chain uses TRBV28 with TRBJ2-2; 12 nucleotides match TRBD2. Germline assignment: CDR1 MDHEN and CDR2 SYDVKM. The V segment lost 11 bases and the J segment 4 bases; nucleotides outside the gene matches: 2. CDR3 length equals 13 residues. This CDR3 is CAASGRGTGELFF. The CDR3 coding sequence is TGTGCCGCTAGCGGGAGGGGCACCGGGGAGCTGTTTTTT.

This chain uses TRBV6-1 with TRBJ2-1; TRBD1 matches 7 bases. The germline V gene has CDR1 MNHNS and CDR2 SASEGT. Unmatched junction bases numbered 3, after V lost 3 bases and J lost 7 bases. The CDR3 extends over 13 amino acids. The CDR3 coding sequence is TGTGCCAGCAGTGACGGGACAGTTAATGAGCAGTTCTTC. The encoded protein is CASSDGTVNEQFF.

In DNA form, the CDR3 reads TGTGCCAGCAGCTTAGGAGAGGCGGGAGCTGGGGCCAACGTCCTGACTTTC. Protein sequence: CASSLGEAGAGANVLTF. This chain joins TRBV11-2 and TRBJ2-6, with TRBD2 matching over 7 bases. The V segment lost 1 base and the J segment 2 bases; nucleotides outside the gene matches: 5. Germline V lookup: CDR1 SGHAT, CDR2 FQNNGV. The CDR3 contains 17 residues. Full variable domain (rest looked up from reference TRBV11-2 and TRBJ2-6): EAGVAQSPRYKIIEKRQSVAFWCNPISGHATLYWYQQILGQGPKLLIQFQNNGVVDDSQLPKDRFSAERLKGVDSTLKIQPAKLEDSAVYLCASSLGEAGAGANVLTFGAGSRLTVL.

This sequence joins TRBV27 and TRBJ2-3, with D uncertain. The CDR3 length is 16 residues. Looked up from germline, CDR1 is MNHEY and CDR2 is SMNVEV (reference sequence). The V gene lost 5 bases and the J gene lost 1 base, with 16 bases spanning the gap. The CDR3, as DNA: TGTGCCAGCAGTCCTCAGACCGCCCGGGGCACAGATACGCAGTATTTT. It encodes CASSPQTARGTDTQYF.

This clone was detected once. The V and J genes are TRBV27 and TRBJ1-1; no definite D call. CDR1 and CDR2 from the germline V gene are MNHEY and SMNVEV (reference sequence). Between the trimmed V and J ends, which lost 1 base and 4 bases, there was a span of 7 bases. This CDR3 region has 13 residues. Here the CDR3 DNA reads TGTGCCAGCAGTTTATTGGCAGGCACTGAAGCTTTCTTT. Encoded protein: CASSLLAGTEAFF.

The rearrangement uses TRBV10-1 and TRBJ2-7, with 7 bases identical to TRBD1. V was clipped by 4 bases and J by 2 bases; unmatched bases: 11. Germline CDR1 WNHNN, CDR2 SYGVQD (reference sequence). The CDR3 sequence is 16 residues long. CDR3 amino acids: CASSASGQVRTYEQYF. CDR3 in DNA: TGCGCCAGCAGTGCAAGCGGACAGGTCCGAACCTACGAGCAGTACTTC.

This sequence joins TRBV6-5 and TRBJ2-1, with TRBD2 identical over 8 bases. V shed 6 bases and J 4 bases; nucleotides not matched to a gene: 8. The CDR3 length is 15 residues. Germline assignment: CDR1 MNHEY and CDR2 SVGAGI. The CDR3: CASRPGTRAYNEQFF. CDR3 coding DNA: TGTGCCAGCAGACCCGGGACTAGGGCATACAATGAGCAGTTCTTC.